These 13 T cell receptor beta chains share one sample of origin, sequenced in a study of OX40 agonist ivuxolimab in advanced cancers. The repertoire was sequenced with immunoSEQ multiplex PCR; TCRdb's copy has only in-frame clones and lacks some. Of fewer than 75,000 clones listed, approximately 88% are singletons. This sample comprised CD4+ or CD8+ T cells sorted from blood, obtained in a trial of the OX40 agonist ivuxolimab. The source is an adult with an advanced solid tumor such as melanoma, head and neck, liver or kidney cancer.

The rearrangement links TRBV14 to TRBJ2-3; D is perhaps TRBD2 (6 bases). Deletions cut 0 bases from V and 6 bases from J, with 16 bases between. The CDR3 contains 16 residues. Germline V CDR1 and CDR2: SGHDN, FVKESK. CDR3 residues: CASSQDWGTGADTQYF. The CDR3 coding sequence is TGTGCCAGCAGCCAAGATTGGGGGACTGGCGCGGATACGCAGTATTTT.

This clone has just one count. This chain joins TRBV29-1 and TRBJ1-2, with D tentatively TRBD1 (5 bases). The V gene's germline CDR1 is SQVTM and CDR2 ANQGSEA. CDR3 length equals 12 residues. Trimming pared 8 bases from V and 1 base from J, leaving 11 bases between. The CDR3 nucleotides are TGCAGCTCCGCTCAGGGTAACTATGGCTACACCTTC. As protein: CSSAQGNYGYTF.

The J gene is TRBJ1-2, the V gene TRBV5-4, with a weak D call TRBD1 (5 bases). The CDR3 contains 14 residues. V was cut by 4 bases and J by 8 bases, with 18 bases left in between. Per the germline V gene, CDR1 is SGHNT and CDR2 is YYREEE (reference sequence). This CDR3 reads CASSLGQGTGGYTF. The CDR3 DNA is TGTGCCAGCAGCCTAGGACAAGGCACGGGCGGCTACACCTTC. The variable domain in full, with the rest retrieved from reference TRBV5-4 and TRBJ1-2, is ETGVTQSPTHLIKTRGQQVTLRCSSQSGHNTVSWYQQALGQGPQFIFQYYREEENGRGNFPPRFSGLQFPNYSSELNVNALELDDSALYLCASSLGQGTGGYTFGSGTRLTVV.

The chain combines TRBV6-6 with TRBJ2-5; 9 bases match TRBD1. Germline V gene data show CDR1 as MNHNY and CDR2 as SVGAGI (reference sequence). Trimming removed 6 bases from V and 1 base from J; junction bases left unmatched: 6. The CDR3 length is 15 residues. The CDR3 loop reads CASSWDRVSQETQYF. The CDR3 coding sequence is TGTGCCAGCAGCTGGGACAGGGTGAGCCAAGAGACCCAGTACTTC.

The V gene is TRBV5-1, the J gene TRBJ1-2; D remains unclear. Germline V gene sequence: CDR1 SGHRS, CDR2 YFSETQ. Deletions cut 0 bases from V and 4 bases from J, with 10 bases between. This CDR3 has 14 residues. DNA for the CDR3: TGCGCCAGCAGCTTGGATGCGGGTCTCTATGGCTACACCTTC. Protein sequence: CASSLDAGLYGYTF. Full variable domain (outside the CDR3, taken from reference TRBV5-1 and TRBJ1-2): KAGVTQTPRYLIKTRGQQVTLSCSPISGHRSVSWYQQTPGQGLQFLFEYFSETQRNKGNFPGRFSGRQFSNSRSEMNVSTLELGDSALYLCASSLDAGLYGYTFGSGTRLTVV.

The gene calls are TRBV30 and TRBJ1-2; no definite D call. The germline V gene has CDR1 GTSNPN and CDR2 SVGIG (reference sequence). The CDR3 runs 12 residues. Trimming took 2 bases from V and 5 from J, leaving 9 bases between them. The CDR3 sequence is CAWSLTAYGYTF. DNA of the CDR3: TGTGCCTGGAGTTTGACTGCATATGGCTACACCTTC.

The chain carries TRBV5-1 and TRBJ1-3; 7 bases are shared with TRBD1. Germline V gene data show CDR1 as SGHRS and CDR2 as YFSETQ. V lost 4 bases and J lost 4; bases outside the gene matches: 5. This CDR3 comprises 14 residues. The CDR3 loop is CASSGRGSGNTIYF. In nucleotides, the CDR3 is TGCGCCAGCAGCGGCAGGGGGTCGGGAAACACCATATATTTT.

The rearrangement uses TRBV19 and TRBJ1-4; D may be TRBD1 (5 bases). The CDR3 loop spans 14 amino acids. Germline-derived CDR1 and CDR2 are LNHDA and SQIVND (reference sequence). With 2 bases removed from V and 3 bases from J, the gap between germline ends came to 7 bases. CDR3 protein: CASSIQGSNEKLFF. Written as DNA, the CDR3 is TGTGCCAGTAGTATACAGGGATCTAATGAAAAACTGTTTTTT.

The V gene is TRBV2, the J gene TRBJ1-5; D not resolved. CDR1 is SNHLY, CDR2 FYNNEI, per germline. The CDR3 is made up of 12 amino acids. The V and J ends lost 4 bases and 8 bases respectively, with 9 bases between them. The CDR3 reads CASSGDRKPQHF. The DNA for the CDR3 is TGTGCCAGCAGTGGGGATAGAAAGCCCCAGCATTTT.

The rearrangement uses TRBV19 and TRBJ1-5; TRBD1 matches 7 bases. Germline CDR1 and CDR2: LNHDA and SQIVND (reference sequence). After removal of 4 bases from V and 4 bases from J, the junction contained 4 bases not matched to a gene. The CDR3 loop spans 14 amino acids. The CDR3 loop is CASSNRGKNQPQHF. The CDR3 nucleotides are TGTGCCAGTAGTAACAGGGGTAAAAATCAGCCCCAGCATTTT.

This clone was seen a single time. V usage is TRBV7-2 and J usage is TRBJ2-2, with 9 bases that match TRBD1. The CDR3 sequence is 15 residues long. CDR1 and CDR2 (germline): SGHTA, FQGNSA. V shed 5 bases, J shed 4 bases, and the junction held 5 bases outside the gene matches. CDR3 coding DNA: TGTGCCAGCAGCCGACAGGGGGTAGTCACCGGGGAGCTGTTTTTT. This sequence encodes CASSRQGVVTGELFF.

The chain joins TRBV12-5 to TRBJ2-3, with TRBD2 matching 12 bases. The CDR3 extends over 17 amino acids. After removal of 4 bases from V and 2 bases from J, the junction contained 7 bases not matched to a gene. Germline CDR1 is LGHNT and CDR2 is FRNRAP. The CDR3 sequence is CASGSASGGVFTDTQYF. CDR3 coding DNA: TGTGCTAGTGGTTCGGCTAGCGGGGGGGTTTTCACAGATACGCAGTATTTT. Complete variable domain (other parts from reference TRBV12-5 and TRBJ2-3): DARVTQTPRHKVTEMGQEVTMRCQPILGHNTVFWYRQTMMQGLELLAYFRNRAPLDDSGMPKDRFSAEMPDATLATLKIQPSEPRDSAVYFCASGSASGGVFTDTQYFGPGTRLTVL.

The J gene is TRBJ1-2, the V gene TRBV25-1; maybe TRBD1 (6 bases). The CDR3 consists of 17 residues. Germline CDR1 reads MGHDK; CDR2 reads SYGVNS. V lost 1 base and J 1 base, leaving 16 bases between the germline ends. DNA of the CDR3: TGTGCCAGCAGTGAATTCTCATCGGGACACTATAACTATGGCTACACCTTC. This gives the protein CASSEFSSGHYNYGYTF.